This paragraph reports one T cell receptor (beta chain). Its antigen is currently unknown. Collection occurred without any documented infections or immune events in donors. This entry belongs to a study of identifying expanded T cells in peripheral blood. Study conclusions and caveats: Technical replicates showed about 1.1 changed clones; two weeks about 16; four weeks 19. Clone count variance between approximately 2-week samples rose with total template count.

Libraries were prepared by immunoSEQ multiplex PCR; TCRdb keeps only in-frame clonotypes and omits some of them. The table records about 110,000 clones, about 88% of them present only once. Germline CDR1 is ENHRY and CDR2 is SYGVKD. Trimming removed 4 bases from V and 4 bases from J; junction bases left unmatched: 4. The CDR3 runs to 14 residues. The chain employs TRBV10-3 and TRBJ2-7; 10 nucleotides align to TRBD1. The sample was blood. The receptor was derived from a person aged 18 to 75 in good health. For the CDR3, the DNA is TGTGCCATCAGTGCGGGGACAGGGGTTTACGAGCAGTACTTC. Translation gives CAISAGTGVYEQYF.